These 29 T cell receptor beta chains were all obtained from the same sample, sequenced in a study of blood T cell repertoires in COVID-19. This table comes from immunoSEQ multiplex PCR, and its TCRdb copy is limited to in-frame clones, with some not included. Of 72,000 or so clones in the sample, around nine tenths were seen once. Sequencing input: peripheral blood. The receptors stem from an older woman with acute or convalescent COVID-19.

The J gene is TRBJ2-5, the V gene TRBV5-1; 7 bases line up with TRBD1. The CDR3 is 14 amino acids. V lost 4 bases, J lost 5 bases, and 8 bases stayed unmatched. Per germline, CDR1 SGHRS and CDR2 YFSETQ. The CDR3 DNA reads as TGCGCCAGCAGCGCCCGGACGACAGGGGAGACCCAGTACTTC. It translates to CASSARTTGETQYF.

The gene calls are TRBV12-3 or TRBV12-4 and TRBJ2-7, with 7 bases aligning to TRBD1. This CDR3 spans 13 amino acids. V lost 8 bases, J lost 6 bases, and 10 bases stayed unmatched. CDR3 amino acids: CASGKTGEGEQYF. The CDR3 DNA sequence: TGTGCCAGCGGAAAAACAGGGGAAGGCGAGCAGTACTTC.

This clone was found a few times. The V and J genes are TRBV10-1 and TRBJ1-1; D is unclear. The V gene's germline CDR1 is WNHNN and CDR2 SYGVQD (reference sequence). The CDR3 runs to 13 residues. Trimming removed 5 bases from V and 1 base from J, with 8 bases in between. CDR3 nucleotides: TGCGCCAGCAGTTATACAGAGAACACTGAAGCTTTCTTT. Its protein is CASSYTENTEAFF.

V usage is TRBV29-1 and J usage is TRBJ1-5; 8 bases line up with TRBD1. Losses at the gene ends were 5 bases for V and 5 bases for J; bases not matched to a gene: 5. In germline, CDR1 is SQVTM, CDR2 ANQGSEA. This CDR3 is built from 13 residues. CDR3 amino acids: CSVLETGDQPQHF. The CDR3 DNA sequence: TGCAGCGTTCTTGAGACAGGGGATCAGCCCCAGCATTTT.

The chain has TRBV27 and TRBJ2-7, with D possibly TRBD1 on 6 matching bases. The length of the CDR3 is 13 residues. Germline loops: CDR1 MNHEY, CDR2 SMNVEV (reference sequence). Trimming shortened V by 8 bases and J by 2 bases, and 13 bases separated the two germline ends. CDR3 sequence: CASLGGTPYEQYF. CDR3 in DNA: TGTGCCAGCCTAGGGGGAACCCCCTACGAGCAGTACTTC.

The chain joins TRBV5-6 to TRBJ2-3; TRBD2 matches 7 bases. The junction had 5 bases not matched to a gene; V was cut back by 7 bases and J by 0 bases. CDR3 length: 14 amino acids. CDR1 and CDR2 (germline): SGHDT, YYEEEE. The CDR3 DNA reads TGTGCCAGCCGTAGCGGGTCTAGCACAGATACGCAGTATTTT. Its protein product is CASRSGSSTDTQYF.

The V call is TRBV19, the J call TRBJ2-1; D possibly corresponds to TRBD1 (6 bases). The CDR3 extends over 13 amino acids. Germline lookup yields CDR1 LNHDA and CDR2 SQIVND (reference sequence). V lost 3 bases and J 8 bases, leaving 11 bases between the germline ends. The CDR3 loop reads CASSMGSGDEQFF. Here the CDR3 DNA reads TGTGCCAGTAGTATGGGGTCAGGGGATGAGCAGTTCTTC. Together with reference TRBV19 and TRBJ2-1, the CDR3 gives the full variable domain: DGGITQSPKYLFRKEGQNVTLSCEQNLNHDAMYWYRQDPGQGLRLIYYSQIVNDFQKGDIAEGYSVSREKKESFPLTVTSAQKNPTAFYLCASSMGSGDEQFFGPGTRLTVL.

The V and J genes are TRBV30 and TRBJ2-2; tentative D call: TRBD2 (7 bases). Deletions cut 3 bases from V and 4 bases from J, with 15 bases between. This CDR3 contains 15 residues. In germline, CDR1 is GTSNPN, CDR2 SVGIG (reference sequence). The chain's CDR3 is CAWRIRGGVTGELFF. Here the CDR3 DNA reads TGTGCCTGGAGAATACGAGGGGGGGTCACCGGGGAGCTGTTTTTT.

The chain combines TRBV2 with TRBJ2-4; possible D gene TRBD1, 6 bases. Trimming pared 5 bases from V and 7 bases from J, leaving 9 bases between. The CDR3 is 12 residues long. The germline V gene encodes CDR1 SNHLY and CDR2 FYNNEI. CDR3 nucleotide sequence: TGTGCCAGCAGTAGGCAGGGGAACATTCAGTACTTC. It encodes CASSRQGNIQYF. Using reference TRBV2 and TRBJ2-4 for the parts outside the CDR3, the full variable domain is EPEVTQTPSHQVTQMGQEVILRCVPISNHLYFYWYRQILGQKVEFLVSFYNNEISEKSEIFDDQFSVERPDGSNFTLKIRSTKLEDSAMYFCASSRQGNIQYFGAGTRLSVL.

The chain has TRBV29-1 and TRBJ1-1, with a weak D call TRBD1 (5 bases). Germline lookup yields CDR1 SQVTM and CDR2 ANQGSEA. CDR3 size: 12 residues. Deletions cut 0 bases from V and 4 bases from J, with 6 bases between. CDR3 nucleotide sequence: TGCAGCGTTGAAGACGACAGCACTGAAGCTTTCTTT. This codes for CSVEDDSTEAFF.

The CDR3 region has the DNA TGCAGCGTTGAGGTGGACGGAGGTGCGGACACCTTC. It specifies CSVEVDGGADTF. The V and J genes are TRBV29-1 and TRBJ1-2; no definite D call. Germline lookup yields CDR1 SQVTM and CDR2 ANQGSEA. The CDR3 length is 12 residues. Between the trimmed V and J ends, which lost 3 bases and 12 bases, there was a span of 17 bases.

The rearrangement uses TRBV4-1 and TRBJ2-2; 8 bases match TRBD2. The CDR3 loop spans 16 amino acids. V was clipped by 0 bases and J by 3 bases; unmatched bases: 3. Germline assignment: CDR1 MGHRA and CDR2 YSYEKL. DNA for the CDR3: TGCGCCAGCAGCCAAGAGCGGGGGGACCACACCGGGGAGCTGTTTTTT. Amino acids: CASSQERGDHTGELFF.

The chain combines TRBV19 with TRBJ1-6, with no clear D. V gave up 3 bases and J gave up 0 bases, with 9 bases separating them. This CDR3 contains 16 residues. The germline CDR1 and CDR2 sequences are LNHDA and SQIVND (reference sequence). The CDR3 spells CASSIGGSSYNSPLHF. The CDR3 DNA reads TGTGCCAGTAGTATCGGCGGCAGCTCCTATAATTCACCCCTCCACTTT.

The chain employs TRBV6-1 and TRBJ2-7; 8 bases align to TRBD2. The CDR3 runs 16 residues. CDR1 and CDR2 from the germline V gene are MNHNS and SASEGT. V shed 2 bases, J shed 0 bases, and the junction held 6 bases outside the gene matches. The CDR3 here is CASSERVGGASYEQYF. DNA of the CDR3: TGTGCCAGCAGTGAAAGAGTCGGGGGGGCCTCCTACGAGCAGTACTTC.

The V gene is TRBV5-6, the J gene TRBJ2-7; D might be TRBD1 (6 bases). CDR3 size: 13 residues. V was trimmed by 4 bases and J by 3 bases, leaving 11 bases between them. Germline V gene sequence: CDR1 SGHDT, CDR2 YYEEEE. CDR3 nucleotide sequence: TGTGCCAGCAGCCCCACAGGGCTCTACGAGCAGTACTTC. As protein: CASSPTGLYEQYF.

The chain has TRBV7-9 and TRBJ2-2; D call uncertain. Trimming pared 8 bases from V and 0 bases from J, leaving 16 bases between. The CDR3 contains 16 residues. CDR1 is SEHNR, CDR2 FQNEAQ, per germline (reference sequence). The chain's CDR3 is CASALWMGPNTGELFF. CDR3 bases: TGTGCCAGCGCCCTTTGGATGGGCCCGAACACCGGGGAGCTGTTTTTT.

V is TRBV27 and J is TRBJ2-7; possible D gene TRBD2, 5 bases. Germline V gene sequence: CDR1 MNHEY, CDR2 SMNVEV (reference sequence). Trimming cost V 6 bases and J 9 bases, with 15 bases left between them. The length of the CDR3 is 12 residues. In DNA, the CDR3 is TGTGCCAGCAGCTTCCCATCAGGACTGCAGTACTTC. It is translated as CASSFPSGLQYF.

V usage is TRBV25-1 and J usage is TRBJ2-5; 12 nucleotides agree with TRBD1. Germline values: CDR1 MGHDK, CDR2 SYGVNS. V lost 8 bases to trimming and J lost 5 bases; unmatched junction nucleotides: 3. CDR3 length equals 13 residues. In nucleotides, the CDR3 is TGTGCCAGCCGGGACAGGGGGCTCGAGACCCAGTACTTC. Its translation is CASRDRGLETQYF.

This clone was picked up one time. This chain uses TRBV6-5 with TRBJ1-1; TRBD1 aligns across 8 bases. Germline V gene lookup returns CDR1 MNHEY and CDR2 SVGAGI. The CDR3 has 15 residues. Trimming at V came to 7 bases and at J to 1 base, leaving 8 bases not matched to a gene. The CDR3 nucleotides read TGTGCCAGCACTACGCAGGGGGCGGCGAACACTGAAGCTTTCTTT. Its protein is CASTTQGAANTEAFF.

This chain uses TRBV7-6 with TRBJ2-5; the D gene is possibly TRBD2 (6 bases). V was trimmed by 1 base and J by 2 bases, leaving 8 bases between them. Germline V lookup: CDR1 SGHVS, CDR2 FNYEAQ. This CDR3 region has 14 residues. DNA of the CDR3: TGTGCCAGCAGCTTAGATGGGGGGCAAGAGACCCAGTACTTC. Translating gives CASSLDGGQETQYF.

J is TRBJ1-4 and V is TRBV6-5; TRBD1 is a possible D gene (6 bases). CDR3 length equals 14 residues. Germline V lookup: CDR1 MNHEY, CDR2 SVGAGI. The ends were cut back, 6 bases at V and 8 bases at J, with 16 bases in the middle. The CDR3 bases are TGTGCCAGCAGGCCTAGACAGGACCGCGAAAAACTGTTTTTT. This sequence encodes CASRPRQDREKLFF.

V and J are TRBV6-5 and TRBJ1-6; 7 bases map to TRBD1. The CDR3 sequence is 14 residues long. The junction had 3 bases not matched to a gene; V was cut back by 7 bases and J by 3 bases. Germline V gene data show CDR1 as MNHEY and CDR2 as SVGAGI. The DNA for the CDR3 is TGTGCCAGCATGACAGGGAACTATAATTCACCCCTCCACTTT. This gives the protein CASMTGNYNSPLHF.

The rearrangement links TRBV5-4 to TRBJ2-7; TRBD1 aligns across 9 bases. Unmatched junction bases numbered 4, after V lost 3 bases and J lost 6 bases. The CDR3 consists of 13 residues. Per germline, CDR1 SGHNT and CDR2 YYREEE (reference sequence). The CDR3 DNA reads as TGTGCCAGCAGCTCACAGGGGGCGCGCGAGCAGTACTTC. The encoded protein is CASSSQGAREQYF.

The rearrangement joins TRBV10-3 to TRBJ1-2; D is unclear. Germline values: CDR1 ENHRY, CDR2 SYGVKD. V was cut by 8 bases and J by 0 bases, with 13 bases left in between. CDR3 size: 14 residues. CDR3 sequence (DNA): TGTGCCATCTCTAGTCCATCTACTAACTATGGCTACACCTTC. It encodes CAISSPSTNYGYTF.

The chain has TRBV7-9 and TRBJ1-2; D unclear. The CDR3 contains 14 residues. V was pared by 0 bases and J by 8 bases, with 13 bases between. CDR1 and CDR2 from the germline V gene are SEHNR and FQNEAQ (reference sequence). The chain's CDR3 is CASSLAPPEYGYTF. The CDR3 nucleotides read TGTGCCAGCAGCTTAGCCCCCCCGGAGTACGGCTACACCTTC.

The chain couples TRBV6-5 to TRBJ1-1; the D gene is possibly TRBD1 (6 bases). This CDR3 has 12 residues. Germline CDR1 is MNHEY and CDR2 is SVGAGI. V dropped 5 bases and J dropped 9 bases, with 13 bases sitting between them. In DNA, the CDR3 is TGTGCCAGCAGTCCCCCCAGGGGAAAAGCTTTCTTT. This codes for CASSPPRGKAFF.

This sequence joins TRBV27 and TRBJ2-1; 12 nucleotides match TRBD2. Germline V gene sequence: CDR1 MNHEY, CDR2 SMNVEV (reference sequence). The CDR3 is made up of 15 amino acids. Trimming at V came to 5 bases and at J to 9 bases, leaving 8 bases not matched to a gene. The CDR3 DNA reads as TGTGCCAGCAGTCACCGACTAGCGGGGGCCTTTGAGCAGTTCTTC. It codes for CASSHRLAGAFEQFF.

CDR3 sequence (DNA): TGTGCCAGCAGCTTAGAGCCTGGTAGCTGGGACACCGGGGAGCTGTTTTTT. It is translated as CASSLEPGSWDTGELFF. The genes are TRBV7-3 and TRBJ2-2; D is uncertain. Germline assignment: CDR1 SGHTA and CDR2 FQGTGA. CDR3 length equals 17 residues. Trimming pared 2 bases from V and 3 bases from J, leaving 16 bases between.

The CDR3 reads CASSILGEKLFF. The CDR3 DNA follows: TGTGCCAGTAGTATTCTCGGGGAAAAACTGTTTTTT. The rearrangement joins TRBV19 to TRBJ1-4, with D hard to call. Germline V gene lookup returns CDR1 LNHDA and CDR2 SQIVND (reference sequence). V was cut by 3 bases and J by 8 bases, with 7 bases left in between. This CDR3 contains 12 residues.